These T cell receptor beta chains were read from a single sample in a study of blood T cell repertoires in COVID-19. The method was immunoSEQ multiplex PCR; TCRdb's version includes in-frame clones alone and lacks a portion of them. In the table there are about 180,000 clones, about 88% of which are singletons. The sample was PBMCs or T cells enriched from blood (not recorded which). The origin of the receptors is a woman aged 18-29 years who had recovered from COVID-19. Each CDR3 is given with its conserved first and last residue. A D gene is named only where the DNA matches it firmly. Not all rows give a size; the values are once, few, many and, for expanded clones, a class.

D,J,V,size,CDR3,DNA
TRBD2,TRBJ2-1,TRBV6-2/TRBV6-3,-,CASSLSPGLAGEWFF,TGTGCCAGCAGCCTCTCCCCGGGACTAGCGGGGGAATGGTTCTTC
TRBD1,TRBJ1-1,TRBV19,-,CASSDRANTEAFF,TGTGCCAGCTCGGACAGGGCGAACACTGAAGCTTTCTTT
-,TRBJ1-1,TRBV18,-,CASSPSLGGLNTEAFF,TGTGCCAGCTCACCGTCTCTTGGGGGGTTAAACACTGAAGCTTTCTTT
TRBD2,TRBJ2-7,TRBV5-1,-,CASSLTVAGGTPYEQYF,TGCGCCAGCAGCTTAACAGTAGCGGGAGGTACCCCCTACGAGCAGTACTTC
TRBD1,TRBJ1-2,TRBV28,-,CASSPGTGGWRGYTF,TGTGCCAGCAGCCCCGGGACAGGGGGCTGGCGAGGCTACACCTTC
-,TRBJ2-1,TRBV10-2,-,CASSESLLPEQFF,TGCGCCAGCAGTGAGAGTTTACTACCCGAGCAGTTCTTC
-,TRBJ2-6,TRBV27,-,CASTLKASGANVLTF,TGTGCCAGCACCTTAAAAGCTTCTGGGGCCAACGTCCTGACTTTC
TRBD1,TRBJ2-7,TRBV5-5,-,CASSRGQGGYEQYF,TGTGCCAGCAGCCGGGGACAGGGGGGCTACGAGCAGTACTTC
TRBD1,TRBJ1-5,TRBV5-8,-,CASSLRQGSAPQHF,TGTGCCAGCAGCTTGCGACAGGGGAGTGCGCCCCAGCATTTT
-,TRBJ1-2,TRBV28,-,CASSLWARGYTF,TGTGCCAGCAGTTTGTGGGCGCGTGGCTACACCTTC
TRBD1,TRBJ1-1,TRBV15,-,CATSRTGVSTEAFF,TGTGCCACCAGCAGGACAGGGGTGAGCACTGAAGCTTTCTTT
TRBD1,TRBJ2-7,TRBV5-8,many,CASIGPDRERGEQYF,TGTGCCAGCATCGGACCGGACAGGGAGAGGGGCGAGCAGTACTTC
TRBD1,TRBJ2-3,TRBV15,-,CATSRVQGAADTQYF,TGTGCCACCAGCAGAGTACAGGGGGCGGCGGATACGCAGTATTTT
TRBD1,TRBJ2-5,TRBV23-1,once,CASSQDRGRTETQYF,TGCGCCAGCAGTCAGGACAGGGGGCGAACGGAGACCCAGTACTTC
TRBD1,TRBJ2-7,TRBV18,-,CASARTGGSYPEQYF,TGTGCCAGCGCCCGGACAGGGGGGTCTTATCCCGAGCAGTACTTC
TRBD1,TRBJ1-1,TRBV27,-,CASGDSLNTEAFF,TGTGCCAGCGGGGACAGTTTGAACACTGAAGCTTTCTTT
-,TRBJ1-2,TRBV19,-,CASSIDSGGAAYGYTF,TGTGCCAGTAGTATAGATAGCGGGGGCGCGGCCTATGGCTACACCTTC
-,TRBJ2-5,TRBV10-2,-,CASSEASFQTQYF,TGCGCCAGCAGTGAGGCTAGCTTCCAGACCCAGTACTTC
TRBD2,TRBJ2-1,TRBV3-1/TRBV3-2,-,CASSPLASGRDEQFF,TGTGCCAGCAGCCCACTTGCTAGCGGGAGGGATGAGCAGTTCTTC
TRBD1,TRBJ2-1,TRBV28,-,CASSLMGDREQFF,TGTGCCAGCAGTTTAATGGGGGACAGGGAGCAGTTCTTC
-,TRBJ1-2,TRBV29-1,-,CSVDSGEDYGYTF,TGCAGCGTTGATTCGGGGGAGGACTATGGCTACACCTTC
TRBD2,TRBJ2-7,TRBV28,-,CASSSSGGAWEQYF,TGTGCCAGCAGCTCTAGCGGGGGGGCCTGGGAGCAGTACTTC
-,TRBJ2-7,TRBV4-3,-,CASSQDPWPTASYEQYF,TGCGCCAGCAGCCAAGATCCCTGGCCGACAGCGAGCTACGAGCAGTACTTC
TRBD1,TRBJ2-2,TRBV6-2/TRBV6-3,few,CASSRDRETGELFF,TGTGCCAGCAGTCGGGACAGGGAGACCGGGGAGCTGTTTTTT
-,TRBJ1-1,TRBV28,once,CASSPTQGGTEAFF,TGTGCCAGCAGCCCAACCCAAGGGGGAACTGAAGCTTTCTTT
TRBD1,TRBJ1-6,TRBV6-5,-,CASERTGTYNSPLHF,TGTGCCAGCGAAAGGACAGGAACCTATAATTCACCCCTCCACTTT
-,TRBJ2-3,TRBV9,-,CASSVDPRVDWATDTQYF,TGTGCCAGCAGCGTAGACCCCAGGGTTGATTGGGCCACAGATACGCAGTATTTT
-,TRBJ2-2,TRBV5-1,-,CASSLIPQGPTNTGELFF,TGCGCCAGCAGCCTAATCCCACAGGGTCCAACGAACACCGGGGAGCTGTTTTTT
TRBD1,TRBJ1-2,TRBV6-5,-,CASRSGQGAGGYTF,TGTGCCAGCAGAAGCGGACAGGGGGCCGGTGGCTACACCTTC
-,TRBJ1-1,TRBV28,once,CASSQRGFFF,TGTGCCAGCAGTCAACGGGGGTTTTTCTTT
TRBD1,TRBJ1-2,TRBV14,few,CASSLSRDRRGYGYTF,TGTGCCAGCAGCCTATCCCGGGACAGGAGGGGGTATGGCTACACCTTC
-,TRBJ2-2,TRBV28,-,CASSLKAGTGELFF,TGTGCCAGCAGTTTGAAGGCAGGCACCGGGGAGCTGTTTTTT
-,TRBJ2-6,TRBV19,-,CASSPISGANVLTF,TGTGCCAGTAGTCCCATCTCTGGGGCCAACGTCCTGACTTTC
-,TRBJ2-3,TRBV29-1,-,CSVADSRTDTQYF,TGCAGCGTTGCCGACAGTCGCACAGATACGCAGTATTTT
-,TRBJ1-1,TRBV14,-,CASNEFMNTEAFF,TGTGCCAGCAATGAGTTTATGAACACTGAAGCTTTCTTT
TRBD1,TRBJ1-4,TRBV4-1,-,CASSPVTGRNEKLFF,TGCGCCAGCAGCCCAGTGACAGGGAGGAATGAAAAACTGTTTTTT
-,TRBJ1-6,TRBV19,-,CASSILAGREGGGYSPLHF,TGTGCCAGTAGTATCTTGGCAGGGAGGGAGGGGGGTGGTTATTCACCCCTCCACTTT
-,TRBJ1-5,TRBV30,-,CAWSVGDGNQPQHF,TGTGCCTGGAGTGTAGGGGATGGCAATCAGCCCCAGCATTTT
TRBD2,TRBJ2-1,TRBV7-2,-,CASSTAGTSGANEQFF,TGTGCCAGCAGCACAGCCGGGACTAGCGGCGCCAATGAGCAGTTCTTC
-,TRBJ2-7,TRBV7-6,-,CASSLDMAASYEQYF,TGTGCCAGCAGCTTAGACATGGCGGCATCTTACGAGCAGTACTTC
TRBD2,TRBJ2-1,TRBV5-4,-,CASSASGSYNEQFF,TGTGCCAGCAGCGCTAGCGGGTCCTACAATGAGCAGTTCTTC
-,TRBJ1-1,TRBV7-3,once,CASSLRGDLALAEAFF,TGTGCCAGCAGCTTAAGGGGGGACCTGGCACTGGCTGAAGCTTTCTTT
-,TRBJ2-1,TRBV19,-,CASSLTGSSYNEQFF,TGTGCCAGTAGTCTTACAGGCAGCTCCTACAATGAGCAGTTCTTC